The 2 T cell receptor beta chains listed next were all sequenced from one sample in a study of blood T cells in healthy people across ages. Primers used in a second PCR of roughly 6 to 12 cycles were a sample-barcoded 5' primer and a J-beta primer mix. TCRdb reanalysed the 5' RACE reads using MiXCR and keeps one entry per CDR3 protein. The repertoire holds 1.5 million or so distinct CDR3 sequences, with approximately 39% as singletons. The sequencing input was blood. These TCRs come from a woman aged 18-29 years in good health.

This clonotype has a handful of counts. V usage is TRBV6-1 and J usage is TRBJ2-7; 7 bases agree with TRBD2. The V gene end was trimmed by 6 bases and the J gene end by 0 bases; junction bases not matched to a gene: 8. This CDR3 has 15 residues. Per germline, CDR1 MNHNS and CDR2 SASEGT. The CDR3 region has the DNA TGTGCCAGCAGCCGGGACTACACCTTCTCCTACGAGCAGTACTTC. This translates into CASSRDYTFSYEQYF.

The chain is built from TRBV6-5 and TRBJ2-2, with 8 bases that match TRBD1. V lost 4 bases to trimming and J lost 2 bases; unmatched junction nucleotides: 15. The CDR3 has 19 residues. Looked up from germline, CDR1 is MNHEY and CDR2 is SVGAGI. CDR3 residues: CASSSQRTGRVGNTGELFF. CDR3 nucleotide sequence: TGTGCCAGCAGTTCACAACGGACAGGGAGAGTCGGAAACACCGGGGAGCTGTTTTTT.